The 11 T cell receptor beta chains listed next were all sequenced from one sample in a study of identical twins. TCRdb re-called the 5' RACE reads through MiXCR, storing one row per CDR3 protein. The repertoire holds more than 1.5 million distinct CDR3 sequences, with around 29% as singletons. The sample comprised cord blood. The receptors stem from a newborn girl in good health.

This clonotype was observed a few times. This chain uses TRBV9 with TRBJ2-1; 8 nucleotides match TRBD2. V shed 0 bases and J 9 bases; nucleotides not matched to a gene: 5. This CDR3 is built from 14 residues. Germline V gene data show CDR1 as SGDLS and CDR2 as YYNGEE. In DNA, the CDR3 is TGTGCCAGCAGCGTAGGTAGCGGGACCGGTGAGCAGTTCTTC. It yields the protein CASSVGSGTGEQFF.

The table lists this clonotype with a few counts. The chain combines TRBV9 with TRBJ2-1; 12 bases fit TRBD2. V was pared by 4 bases and J by 7 bases, with 6 bases of the junction left unmatched. The length of the CDR3 is 15 residues. The germline CDR1 and CDR2 sequences are SGDLS and YYNGEE. CDR3 region: CASSRASGRANEQFF. The CDR3 DNA sequence: TGTGCCAGCAGCAGGGCTAGCGGGAGGGCTAATGAGCAGTTCTTC.

The rearrangement links TRBV6-6 to TRBJ2-3; unclear D gene. With 1 base removed from V and 1 base from J, the gap between germline ends came to 6 bases. Germline CDR1 is MNHNY and CDR2 is SVGAGI (reference sequence). CDR3 size: 14 residues. The CDR3 nucleotides read TGTGCCAGCAGTTACTTTGGCGGCACAGATACGCAGTATTTT. Its protein is CASSYFGGTDTQYF.

The chain carries TRBV9 and TRBJ2-6, with 10 bases matching TRBD2. J lost 2 bases, V lost 2 bases, and 4 bases had no gene match. CDR1 is SGDLS and CDR2 is YYNGEE in the germline V gene. The CDR3 sequence is 17 residues long. The CDR3 DNA follows: TGTGCCAGCAGCGTTGGAGCGGGAGGGGCTGGGGCCAACGTCCTGACTTTC. This sequence encodes CASSVGAGGAGANVLTF.

This sequence joins TRBV11-2 and TRBJ2-3; no clear D gene. Trimming shortened V by 1 base and J by 4 bases, and 12 bases separated the two germline ends. Germline loops: CDR1 SGHAT, CDR2 FQNNGV. The CDR3 contains 15 residues. CDR3 residues: CASSLGPSEADTQYF. DNA for the CDR3: TGTGCCAGCAGCTTAGGGCCTAGTGAGGCAGATACGCAGTATTTT.

This clonotype has more than one count but fewer than ten. V usage is TRBV4-2 and J usage is TRBJ2-1; D unresolved. Germline V gene data show CDR1 as LGHNA and CDR2 as YNFKEQ. The CDR3 runs to 16 residues. Between the trimmed V and J ends, which lost 0 bases and 3 bases, there was a span of 12 bases. CDR3 in DNA: TGTGCCAGCAGCCAAGAGCCAGCTCGGAACTACAATGAGCAGTTCTTC. This codes for CASSQEPARNYNEQFF.

This clonotype was seen a few times. V is TRBV9 and J is TRBJ2-1; TRBD2 matches 9 bases. Unmatched junction bases numbered 12, after V lost 2 bases and J lost 0 bases. This CDR3 has 19 residues. CDR1 is SGDLS and CDR2 is YYNGEE in the germline V gene. CDR3 nucleotide sequence: TGTGCCAGCAGCGTGTTTGGGGCTAGCGGGGCCTCCTCCTACAATGAGCAGTTCTTC. Translation: CASSVFGASGASSYNEQFF. Filled out from reference TRBV9 and TRBJ2-1, the complete variable domain reads DSGVTQTPKHLITATGQRVTLRCSPRSGDLSVYWYQQSLDQGLQFLIQYYNGEERAKGNILERFSAQQFPDLHSELNLSSLELGDSALYFCASSVFGASGASSYNEQFFGPGTRLTVL.

Comments on this clonotype: Just one base apart from a much larger clone, this may be a read error. The chain employs TRBV27 and TRBJ2-1; TRBD2 matches at 12 bases. Germline values: CDR1 MNHEY, CDR2 SMNVEV (reference sequence). With 4 bases clipped from V and 9 bases from J, the junction kept 4 bases outside the gene matches. The CDR3 length is 14 residues. The CDR3 DNA is TGTGCCAGCAGTTGGACTAGCGGGACGGGTGAGCAGTTCTTC. Translating gives CASSWTSGTGEQFF.

A few counts support this clonotype. The chain combines TRBV20-1 with TRBJ1-2, with unresolved D. CDR3 length: 10 residues. CDR1 is DFQATT and CDR2 is SNEGSKA in the germline V gene (reference sequence). V lost 7 bases and J 7 bases, leaving 10 bases between the germline ends. This CDR3 reads CSVAGPGYTF. The DNA of the CDR3 is TGCAGTGTCGCAGGCCCTGGCTACACCTTC.

This clonotype was seen a handful of times. This chain joins TRBV5-6 and TRBJ2-4; TRBD2 is a possible D gene (6 bases). The germline V gene encodes CDR1 SGHDT and CDR2 YYEEEE. The V gene lost 2 bases and the J gene lost 7 bases, with 13 bases spanning the gap. The length of the CDR3 is 14 residues. CDR3 in amino acids: CASSFRDLGNIQYF. The CDR3 region has the DNA TGTGCCAGCAGCTTTCGGGACTTGGGGAACATTCAGTACTTC. The complete variable domain, with remaining parts taken from reference TRBV5-6 and TRBJ2-4, reads DAGVTQSPTHLIKTRGQQVTLRCSPKSGHDTVSWYQQALGQGPQFIFQYYEEEERQRGNFPDRFSGHQFPNYSSELNVNALLLGDSALYLCASSFRDLGNIQYFGAGTRLSVL.

V gene TRBV28 combines with J gene TRBJ2-7; 9 positions agree with TRBD2. CDR3 size: 15 residues. Trimming removed 2 bases from V and 5 bases from J; junction bases left unmatched: 7. Germline V lookup: CDR1 MDHEN, CDR2 SYDVKM. CDR3 sequence: CASSLGGSGSNEQYF. The CDR3 DNA reads as TGTGCCAGCAGTTTAGGGGGTAGCGGGAGCAACGAGCAGTACTTC.